This T cell receptor beta chain was identified in a study of metastatic and nonmetastatic thyroid tumors. Patients were all untreated before their thyroid surgery. Authors' processing steps: CDR3 differences across clinicopathological groups were used to build a distant-metastasis classifier for papillary thyroid cancer. With MiXCR, TCRdb called clones anew from the PCR reads. TCRdb, not the original authors, processed these V and J calls. The sample lists about 70,000 clones, roughly 18% seen once, with 9.5% to 15% in the top ten. The sequenced material came from blood. The TCR comes from a female donor with papillary thyroid cancer or a benign thyroid nodule (not recorded which). Some clones in this sample may be carry-over from other donors' samples.

CDR3 DNA: TGTGCCAGTAGTACCTTTTCGACAGACCTATTATTTTACACCTTC. It is translated as CASSTFSTDLLFYTF. V is TRBV19 and J is TRBJ1-2; a weak D match, TRBD1 (5 bases). The germline V gene encodes CDR1 LNHDA and CDR2 SQIVND (reference sequence). With 4 bases removed from V and 11 bases from J, the gap between germline ends came to 23 bases. The CDR3 is 15 residues long.